Described below is a single TCR beta chain sequence and its context. The data belong to a study of lymphopenia after photon versus proton radiotherapy. Data came from immunoSEQ multiplex PCR; TCRdb stores just in-frame clones and leaves some out. The repertoire holds around 30,000 clones, with 84% as singletons. From germline, CDR1 is SGHRS and CDR2 YFSETQ. The CDR3 loop spans 14 amino acids. Trimming removed 4 bases from V and 5 bases from J; junction bases left unmatched: 3. The chain has TRBV5-1 and TRBJ1-4; 9 nucleotides match TRBD1. Material: peripheral blood, obtained from a patient treated with proton-based radiotherapy. The source is a woman in her 70s with pancreatic cancer. In DNA, the CDR3 is TGCGCCAGCAGCAGGACAGGGGACAATGAAAAACTGTTTTTT. It encodes CASSRTGDNEKLFF.